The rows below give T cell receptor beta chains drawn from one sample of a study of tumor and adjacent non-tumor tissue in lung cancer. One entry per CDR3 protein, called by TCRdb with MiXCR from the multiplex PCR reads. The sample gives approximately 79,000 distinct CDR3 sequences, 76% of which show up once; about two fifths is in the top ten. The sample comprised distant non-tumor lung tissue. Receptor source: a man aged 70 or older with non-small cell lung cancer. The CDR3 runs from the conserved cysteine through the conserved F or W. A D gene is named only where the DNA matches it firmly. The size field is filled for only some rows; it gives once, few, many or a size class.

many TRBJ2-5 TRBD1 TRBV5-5 CASSPLWGQGQETQYF TGTGCCAGCAGCCCCCTTTGGGGACAGGGGCAAGAGACCCAGTACTTC
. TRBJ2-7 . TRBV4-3 CASSQDSGGRAEQYF TGCGCCAGCAGCCAAGATTCAGGCGGTAGGGCCGAGCAGTACTTC
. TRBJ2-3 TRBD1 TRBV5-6 CASGQQGMGRTDTHYF TGTGCCAGCGGTCAACAGGGGATGGGGAGAACAGATACGCATTATTTT
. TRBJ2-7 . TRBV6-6 CASSIASSYEQYF TGTGCCAGCAGTATAGCGAGCTCCTACGAGCAGTACTTC
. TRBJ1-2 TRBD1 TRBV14 CASSGNRGEYGYTF TGTGCCAGTAGCGGAAACAGGGGAGAGTATGGCTACACCTTC
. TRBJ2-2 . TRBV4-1 CASRQDIQGHGPKINTGELFF TGCGCTAGCAGGCAAGATATTCAGGGACATGGCCCTAAAATAAACACCGGGGAGCTGTTTTTT
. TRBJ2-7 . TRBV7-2 CASCYPGLGNEQYF TGCGCCAGCTGTTACCCGGGCCTAGGGAACGAGCAGTACTTC
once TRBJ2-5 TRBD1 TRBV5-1 CASGLGGQVQETQYF TGCGCCAGCGGCTTGGGGGGACAGGTCCAAGAGACCCAGTACTTC
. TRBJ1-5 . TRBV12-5 CGNGLTAGSQPQHF TGTGGTAATGGCCTTACAGCTGGCAGTCAGCCTCAGCATTTC
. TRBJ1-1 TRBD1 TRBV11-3 CASNFRDRTVNTEAFF TGTGCCAGCAACTTTCGGGACAGAACCGTGAACACTGAAGCTTTCTTT
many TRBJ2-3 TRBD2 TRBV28 CASSLSTSGRDTQYF TGTGCCAGCAGTTTGTCGACTAGCGGTAGAGATACGCAGTATTTT
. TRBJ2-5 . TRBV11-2 CASSPVTVVQESQYF TGTGCCAGCAGCCCGGTGACAGTTGTGCAAGAGAGCCAGTACTTC
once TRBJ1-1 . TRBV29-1 CSVGVMALF TGCAGCGTTGGAGTGATGGCTCTCTTT
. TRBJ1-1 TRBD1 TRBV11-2 CANILTGLGLGDLLNTETFF TGTGCCAACATCTTGACAGGGTTGGGCCTTGGGGATTTATTGAACACTGAAACTTTCTTT
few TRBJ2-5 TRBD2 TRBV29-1 CSMDGLAGGKETQYF TGCAGTATGGATGGACTAGCGGGGGGTAAGGAGACTCAGTACTTC
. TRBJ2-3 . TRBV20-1 CTAPPAGGPNTQYF TGCACTGCTCCACCAGCAGGAGGGCCGAATACGCAGTATTTT
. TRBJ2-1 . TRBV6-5 CASSRHGPYNEQFF TGTGCCAGCAGTAGACACGGTCCCTACAATGAGCAGTTCTTC
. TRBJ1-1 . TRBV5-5 CASSSSTANTEAFF TGCGCCAGCAGCTCTTCTACGGCGAACACTGAAGCTTTCTTT
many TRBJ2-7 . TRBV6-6 CASRPGTYTSYEQYF TGTGCCAGCAGACCCGGGACCTACACTTCCTACGAGCAGTACTTC
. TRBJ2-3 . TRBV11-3 CVSTRREVSTDTQYF TGTGTTAGCACCCGTCGGGAAGTTAGCACAGATACGCAGTATTTT
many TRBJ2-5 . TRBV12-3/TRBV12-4 CATSGFQETQYF TGTGCCACCAGTGGGTTCCAAGAGACCCAGTACTTC
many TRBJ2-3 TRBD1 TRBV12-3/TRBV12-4 CASSQPVDRKDTQYF TGTGCCAGCAGTCAGCCCGTGGACAGGAAAGATACGCAGTATTTT
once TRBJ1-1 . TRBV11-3 CASSFRNRTLITEAFF TGTGCAAGCAGCTTCCGGAACAGAACCCTGATCACCGAAGCTTTCTTT
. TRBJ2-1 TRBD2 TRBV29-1 CSVENPKPSVRTGPLSGRFDEQFF TGCAGCGTTGAAAACCCAAAACCGTCGGTACGAACAGGACCACTTAGCGGGAGGTTTGATGAGCAATTCTTC
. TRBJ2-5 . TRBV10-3 CAIRIEWGPSSGSQYF TGTGCCATCAGGATCGAGTGGGGCCCTTCGTCAGGGTCCCAGTACTTC